Below, 26 T cell receptor beta chains from the same sample are listed, as sequenced in a study of T cell responses to AZD1222 COVID-19 vaccine. TCRdb's table, derived via immunoSEQ multiplex PCR, lists solely in-frame clones and lacks some. The table includes some 120,000 clones, 80% to 90% detected once. Source: peripheral blood, taken on day 0 of AZD1222 vaccination. All receptors come from an adult in good health.

This rearrangement joins TRBV30 to TRBJ2-1; tentatively, D is TRBD1 (6 bases). Germline V gene data show CDR1 as GTSNPN and CDR2 as SVGIG (reference sequence). The V end lost 3 bases, the J end lost 12 bases, and 12 bases lay between the germline ends. The CDR3 loop spans 11 amino acids. This CDR3 reads CAWRITGMQFF. CDR3 in DNA: TGTGCCTGGAGGATAACAGGGATGCAGTTCTTC.

This rearrangement joins TRBV4-3 to TRBJ2-7, with 7 bases fitting TRBD1. Germline loops: CDR1 LGHNA, CDR2 YSLEER. The CDR3 loop spans 17 amino acids. Trimming removed 0 bases from V and 2 bases from J; junction bases left unmatched: 10. The CDR3 loop is CASSQDFFYRGPYEQYF. DNA of the CDR3: TGCGCCAGCAGCCAAGATTTCTTCTACAGGGGACCCTACGAGCAGTACTTC.

J is TRBJ1-4 and V is TRBV28, with D uncertain. Trimming removed 10 bases from V and 0 bases from J, with 15 bases in between. The CDR3 is made up of 15 amino acids. Germline V gives CDR1 MDHEN, CDR2 SYDVKM. The CDR3 sequence is CATSGGGSTNEKLFF. The DNA for the CDR3 is TGTGCCACCAGCGGTGGTGGGTCAACTAATGAAAAACTGTTTTTT.

V usage is TRBV20-1 and J usage is TRBJ1-3, with D possibly being TRBD1 (6 bases). Looked up from germline, CDR1 is DFQATT and CDR2 is SNEGSKA (reference sequence). CDR3 length: 15 residues. The V end lost 3 bases, the J end lost 8 bases, and 20 bases lay between the germline ends. CDR3 nucleotides: TGCAGTGCTAGTCAGGGGTTCTCTGGAAGGGACACCATATATTTT. Translation: CSASQGFSGRDTIYF.

J is TRBJ1-2 and V is TRBV28; D is possibly TRBD1 (6 bases). The CDR3 loop spans 13 amino acids. Germline CDR1 MDHEN, CDR2 SYDVKM. Trimming pared 6 bases from V and 4 bases from J, leaving 12 bases between. CDR3 sequence: CASSPYRAYGYTF. CDR3 bases: TGTGCCAGCAGCCCCTACAGGGCCTATGGCTACACCTTC.

The chain carries TRBV24-1 and TRBJ1-1; weak D call: TRBD1 (5 bases). This CDR3 has 20 amino acids. CDR1 KGHDR and CDR2 SFDVKD come from the germline V gene. The germline V and J ends were trimmed by 3 bases and 0 bases, with 25 bases remaining between them. The CDR3 DNA reads TGTGCCACCAGTGATCGCCGGAGGAGGGGCAGTTCTACCGTGAACACTGAAGCTTTCTTT. This translates into CATSDRRRRGSSTVNTEAFF.

This clone has more than one count but fewer than ten. In DNA form, the CDR3 reads TGTGCCAGCAGCCCCGGTTGGACCGGGGAGCTGTTTTTT. This gives the protein CASSPGWTGELFF. The V call is TRBV11-3, the J call TRBJ2-2; no reliable D call. Trimming removed 5 bases from V and 5 bases from J, with 9 bases in between. CDR3 length: 13 residues. Germline V gives CDR1 SGHNT, CDR2 YENEEA.

J is TRBJ2-7 and V is TRBV27, with TRBD1 matching 9 bases. The CDR3 extends over 14 amino acids. V was pared by 8 bases and J by 4 bases, with 9 bases of the junction left unmatched. Germline values: CDR1 MNHEY, CDR2 SMNVEV (reference sequence). The CDR3 nucleotides read TGTGCCAGCCGATCAGGGACAGGGCGGTACGAGCAGTACTTC. Translating it yields CASRSGTGRYEQYF.

The chain is built from TRBV19 and TRBJ2-3, with D unclear. The CDR3 runs to 16 residues. Trimming took 3 bases from V and 2 from J, leaving 15 bases between them. CDR1 and CDR2 from the germline V gene are LNHDA and SQIVND (reference sequence). DNA for the CDR3: TGTGCCAGTAGTATTGTTCCGGGCACGATCACAGATACGCAGTATTTT. It encodes CASSIVPGTITDTQYF.

Concerning this clone: The sample holds other DNA sequences that translate to the same CDR3. The genes are TRBV7-9 and TRBJ2-3; 9 nucleotides line up with TRBD2. The CDR3 has 14 residues. V dropped 3 bases and J dropped 5; count of bases not matched to a gene: 3. The germline V gene has CDR1 SEHNR and CDR2 FQNEAQ (reference sequence). The CDR3: CASSLGLAGDTQYF. The CDR3 nucleotides are TGTGCCAGCAGCTTGGGACTAGCTGGAGATACGCAGTATTTT.

This clone was observed once. V usage is TRBV13 and J usage is TRBJ2-5, with 10 bases that match TRBD2. The germline V gene encodes CDR1 PRHDT and CDR2 FYEKMQ (reference sequence). V shed 3 bases, J shed 4 bases, and the junction held 2 bases outside the gene matches. The CDR3 extends over 14 amino acids. The DNA for the CDR3 is TGTGCCAGCAGCTTTCGGACTAGCGGAGAGACCCAGTACTTC. Translated, it gives CASSFRTSGETQYF. Looking up the rest from reference TRBV13 and TRBJ2-5 gives the full variable domain: AAGVIQSPRHLIKEKRETATLKCYPIPRHDTVYWYQQGPGQDPQFLISFYEKMQSDKGSIPDRFSAQQFSDYHSELNMSSLELGDSALYFCASSFRTSGETQYFGPGTRLLVL.

This clone turned up a few times. J is TRBJ1-5 and V is TRBV7-8; D call uncertain. V was cut by 5 bases and J by 3 bases, with 17 bases left in between. The germline V gene encodes CDR1 SGHVS and CDR2 FQNEAQ. The CDR3 has 16 residues. For the CDR3, the DNA is TGTGCCAGCAGCCTAACCAATGGGCGGCTCAATCAGCCCCAGCATTTT. Its protein is CASSLTNGRLNQPQHF.

V and J are TRBV2 and TRBJ1-2; D is undetermined. Germline assignment: CDR1 SNHLY and CDR2 FYNNEI. The CDR3 extends over 12 amino acids. V lost 4 bases to trimming and J lost 2 bases, with 5 bases between them. DNA for the CDR3: TGTGCCAGCAGTGGGGTGAACTATGGCTACACCTTC. Its protein product is CASSGVNYGYTF.

The chain recombines TRBV24-1 with TRBJ2-7; D might be TRBD1 (6 bases). Trimming left V 3 bases short and J 2 bases short, with 10 bases between. Germline V gene data show CDR1 as KGHDR and CDR2 as SFDVKD. The CDR3 spans 14 residues. The CDR3 here is CATSDPGQPYEQYF. CDR3 bases: TGTGCCACCAGTGATCCCGGACAGCCCTACGAGCAGTACTTC.

The chain carries TRBV9 and TRBJ2-3, with 10 bases that match TRBD2. The CDR3 covers 16 residues. V dropped 1 base and J dropped 4; count of bases not matched to a gene: 6. The germline V gene encodes CDR1 SGDLS and CDR2 YYNGEE. This chain's CDR3 is CASSVYIAGGSDTQYF. DNA for the CDR3: TGTGCCAGCAGCGTATATATAGCGGGAGGATCAGATACGCAGTATTTT.

This clone was counted only a few times. The chain recombines TRBV7-2 with TRBJ2-5, with TRBD1 matching 9 bases. The junction had 4 bases not matched to a gene; V was cut back by 1 base and J by 4 bases. This CDR3 region has 15 residues. Per the germline V gene, CDR1 is SGHTA and CDR2 is FQGNSA. The CDR3 protein is CASSLGDRARETQYF. DNA for the CDR3: TGTGCCAGCAGCTTAGGGGACAGGGCGAGAGAGACCCAGTACTTC.

V usage is TRBV7-9 and J usage is TRBJ1-3; D not resolved. CDR3 length equals 16 residues. Trimming shortened V by 1 base and J by 1 base, and 11 bases separated the two germline ends. Germline-derived CDR1 and CDR2 are SEHNR and FQNEAQ (reference sequence). CDR3 sequence (DNA): TGTGCCAGCAGCTTAGTGTTCGGTGGGTCTGGAAACACCATATATTTT. This translates into CASSLVFGGSGNTIYF.

This clone was seen only a few times. This chain joins TRBV21-1 and TRBJ2-7. TRBV21-1 is deemed a pseudogene. CDR3 size: 14 residues. The CDR3 nucleotides are TGTGCCAGCAGCAAAAAGATCTGGGAAGGGTTTTCGTACTTC. Its protein product is CASSKKIWEGFSYF.

The gene calls are TRBV4-1 and TRBJ1-3; D possibly corresponds to TRBD1 (5 bases). The CDR3 is 15 residues long. Trimming shortened V by 0 bases and J by 6 bases, and 12 bases separated the two germline ends. In germline, CDR1 is MGHRA, CDR2 YSYEKL. Here the CDR3 reads CASSQDSQGTNTIYF. The CDR3 DNA follows: TGCGCCAGCAGCCAAGATTCGCAGGGTACAAACACCATATATTTT.

V is TRBV24-1 and J is TRBJ1-2; D might be TRBD1 (6 bases). The V and J ends lost 4 bases and 5 bases respectively, with 10 bases between them. CDR1 and CDR2 (germline): KGHDR, SFDVKD. The CDR3 extends over 13 amino acids. The CDR3: CATSDQDRYGYTF. In DNA, the CDR3 is TGTGCCACCAGTGACCAAGACAGGTATGGCTACACCTTC.

This chain joins TRBV7-8 and TRBJ2-1; D might be TRBD2 (7 bases). Germline values: CDR1 SGHVS, CDR2 FQNEAQ. The CDR3 consists of 14 residues. The germline V and J ends were trimmed by 3 bases and 4 bases, with 10 bases remaining between them. CDR3 region: CASSLRGPYNEQFF. In DNA form, the CDR3 reads TGTGCCAGCAGCTTGCGGGGGCCTTACAATGAGCAGTTCTTC.

This rearrangement joins TRBV6-6 to TRBJ1-5; D is possibly TRBD1 (5 bases). CDR1 is MNHNY, CDR2 SVGAGI, per germline (reference sequence). The CDR3 sequence is 14 residues long. V lost 4 bases and J lost 7, with 14 bases in between. CDR3 sequence: CASSLIRVGQPQHF. The CDR3 DNA follows: TGTGCCAGCAGTTTAATCAGGGTTGGGCAGCCCCAGCATTTT.

This clone was counted a few times. The chain carries TRBV7-9 and TRBJ2-7, with D perhaps matching TRBD1 (6 bases). V was trimmed by 5 bases and J by 0 bases, leaving 11 bases between them. Germline V gene lookup returns CDR1 SEHNR and CDR2 FQNEAQ (reference sequence). This CDR3 contains 14 residues. The CDR3 DNA follows: TGTGCCAGCAGCGAAACAGGGCACTCCTACGAGCAGTACTTC. Protein sequence: CASSETGHSYEQYF.

The J gene is TRBJ1-5, the V gene TRBV9; D perhaps matches TRBD1 (6 bases). This CDR3 comprises 14 residues. V was shortened by 10 bases and J by 2 bases, with 16 bases between the two germline ends. Germline V gene data show CDR1 as SGDLS and CDR2 as YYNGEE. CDR3 region: CAVDEGGRNQPQHF. CDR3 in DNA: TGTGCCGTTGATGAGGGGGGCCGCAATCAGCCCCAGCATTTT.

CDR3 loop: CAIQGPGIFGDTEAFF. The DNA of the CDR3 is TGTGCCATCCAGGGTCCAGGGATCTTTGGGGACACTGAAGCTTTCTTT. The chain combines TRBV5-4 with TRBJ1-1, with D perhaps matching TRBD1 (5 bases). Germline assignment: CDR1 SGHNT and CDR2 YYREEE (reference sequence). V was clipped by 9 bases and J by 3 bases, with 24 bases between them. This CDR3 has 16 amino acids.

The chain recombines TRBV30 with TRBJ1-4; 8 bases map to TRBD1. This CDR3 has 13 residues. V lost 8 bases, J lost 7 bases, and 9 bases stayed unmatched. Germline V lookup: CDR1 GTSNPN, CDR2 SVGIG (reference sequence). The CDR3 here is CARSGTGVEKLFF. The DNA of the CDR3 is TGTGCCCGCTCCGGGACAGGCGTTGAAAAACTGTTTTTT.